The present T cell receptor (beta chain) was sequenced within a study of post-analysis software for immune sequencing data. The V segment lost 5 bases and the J segment 5 bases; nucleotides outside the gene matches: 5. CDR1 is SGHAT, CDR2 FQDESV, per germline (reference sequence). This CDR3 spans 15 amino acids. Unique-molecular-identifier-tagged TCR beta cDNA libraries were used. One entry per CDR3 protein results from TCRdb running MiXCR on the PCR reads. Found here are roughly 700,000 distinct CDR3 sequences, roughly 29% of them singletons; the top ten hold around 0.55%. Whole-study findings and limits: Patients showed TRBV5-6, TRBV5-1 and TRBV20-1 among about five TRBV segments more frequent than in controls.

A few counts support this clonotype. Its target is unknown. The material sequenced was blood. This chain links TRBV11-1 with TRBJ2-1; 11 positions agree with TRBD1. The TCR originated in a girl under 18 with multiple sclerosis. CDR3 sequence reads: CASSPGQGANNEQFF. In DNA, the CDR3 is TGTGCCAGCAGCCCCGGACAGGGGGCAAACAATGAGCAGTTCTTC.